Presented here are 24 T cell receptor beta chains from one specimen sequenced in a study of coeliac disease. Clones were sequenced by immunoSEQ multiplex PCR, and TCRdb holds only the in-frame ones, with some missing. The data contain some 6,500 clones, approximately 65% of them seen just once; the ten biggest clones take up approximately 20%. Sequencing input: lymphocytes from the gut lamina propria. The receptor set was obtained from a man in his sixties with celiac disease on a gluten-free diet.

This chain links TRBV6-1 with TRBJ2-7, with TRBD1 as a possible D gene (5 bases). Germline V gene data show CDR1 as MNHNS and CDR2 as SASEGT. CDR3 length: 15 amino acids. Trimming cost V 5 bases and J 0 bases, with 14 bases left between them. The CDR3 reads CASSPWGRSSYEQYF. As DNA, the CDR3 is TGTGCCAGCAGTCCTTGGGGCCGGAGCTCCTACGAGCAGTACTTC.

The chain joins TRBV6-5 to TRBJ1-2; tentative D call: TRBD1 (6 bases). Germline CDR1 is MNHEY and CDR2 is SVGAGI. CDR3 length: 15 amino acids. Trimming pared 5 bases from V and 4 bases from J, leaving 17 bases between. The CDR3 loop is CASSRRKQGSYGYTF. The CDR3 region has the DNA TGTGCCAGCAGTCGAAGGAAACAGGGATCCTATGGCTACACCTTC.

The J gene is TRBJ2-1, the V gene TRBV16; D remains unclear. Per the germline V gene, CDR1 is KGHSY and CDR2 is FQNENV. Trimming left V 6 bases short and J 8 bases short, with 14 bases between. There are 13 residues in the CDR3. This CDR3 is CASSGLLVDEQFF. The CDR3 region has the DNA TGTGCCAGCAGTGGGCTGCTGGTTGATGAGCAGTTCTTC.

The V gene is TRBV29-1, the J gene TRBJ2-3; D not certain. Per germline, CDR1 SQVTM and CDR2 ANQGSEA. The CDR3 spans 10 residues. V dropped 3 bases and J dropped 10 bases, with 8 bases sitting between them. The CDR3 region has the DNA TGCAGCGTTGACGCCCCGGCGCAGTATTTT. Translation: CSVDAPAQYF.

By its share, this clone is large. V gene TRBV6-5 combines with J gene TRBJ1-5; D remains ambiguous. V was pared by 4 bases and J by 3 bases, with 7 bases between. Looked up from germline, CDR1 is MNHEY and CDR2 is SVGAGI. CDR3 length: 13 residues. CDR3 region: CASSFRNNQPQHF. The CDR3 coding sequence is TGTGCCAGCAGTTTCAGGAACAATCAGCCCCAGCATTTT.

DNA of the CDR3: TGTGCCAGCAGCCGGGAGCCCACAGATACGCAGTATTTT. Protein product: CASSREPTDTQYF. This chain uses TRBV5-4 with TRBJ2-3; D possibly corresponds to TRBD2 (6 bases). Trimming cost V 4 bases and J 2 bases, with 8 bases left between them. The CDR3 extends over 13 amino acids. Germline assignment: CDR1 SGHNT and CDR2 YYREEE (reference sequence).

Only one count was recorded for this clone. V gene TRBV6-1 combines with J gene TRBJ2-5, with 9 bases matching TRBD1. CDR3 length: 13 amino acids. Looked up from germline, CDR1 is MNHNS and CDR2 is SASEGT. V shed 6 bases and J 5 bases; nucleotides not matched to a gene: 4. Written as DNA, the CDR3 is TGTGCCAGCAGGGGGACAGGGATGGAGACCCAGTACTTC. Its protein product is CASRGTGMETQYF.

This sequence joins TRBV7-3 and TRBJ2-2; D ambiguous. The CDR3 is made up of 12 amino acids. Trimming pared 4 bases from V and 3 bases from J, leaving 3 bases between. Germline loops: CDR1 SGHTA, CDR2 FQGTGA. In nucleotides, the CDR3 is TGTGCCAGCAGCTCTTACACCGGGGAGCTGTTTTTT. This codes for CASSSYTGELFF. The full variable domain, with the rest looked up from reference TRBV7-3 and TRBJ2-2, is GAGVSQTPSNKVTEKGKYVELRCDPISGHTALYWYRQSLGQGPEFLIYFQGTGAADDSGLPNDRFFAVRPEGSVSTLKIQRTERGDSAVYLCASSSYTGELFFGEGSRLTVL.

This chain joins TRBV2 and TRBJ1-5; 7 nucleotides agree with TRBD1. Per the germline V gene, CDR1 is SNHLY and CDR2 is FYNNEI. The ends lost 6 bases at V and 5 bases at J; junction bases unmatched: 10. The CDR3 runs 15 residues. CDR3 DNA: TGTGCCAGCAGACGTAGACAGGGTGAACATCAGCCCCAGCATTTT. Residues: CASRRRQGEHQPQHF. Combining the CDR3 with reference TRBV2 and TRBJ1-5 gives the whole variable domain EPEVTQTPSHQVTQMGQEVILRCVPISNHLYFYWYRQILGQKVEFLVSFYNNEISEKSEIFDDQFSVERPDGSNFTLKIRSTKLEDSAMYFCASRRRQGEHQPQHFGDGTRLSIL.

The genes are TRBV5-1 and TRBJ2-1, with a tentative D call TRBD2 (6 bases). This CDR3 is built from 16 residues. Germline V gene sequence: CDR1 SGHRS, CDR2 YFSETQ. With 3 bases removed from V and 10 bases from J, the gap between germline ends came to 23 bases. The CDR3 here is CASSYLGTVGYGEQFF. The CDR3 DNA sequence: TGCGCCAGCAGCTACCTCGGGACTGTTGGTTATGGGGAGCAGTTCTTC. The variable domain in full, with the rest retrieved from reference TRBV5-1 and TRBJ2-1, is KAGVTQTPRYLIKTRGQQVTLSCSPISGHRSVSWYQQTPGQGLQFLFEYFSETQRNKGNFPGRFSGRQFSNSRSEMNVSTLELGDSALYLCASSYLGTVGYGEQFFGPGTRLTVL.

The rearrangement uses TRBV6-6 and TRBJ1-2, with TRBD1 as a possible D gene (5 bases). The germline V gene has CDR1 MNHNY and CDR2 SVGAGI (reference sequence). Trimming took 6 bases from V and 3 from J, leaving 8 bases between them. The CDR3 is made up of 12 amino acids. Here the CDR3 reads CASRQVHYGYTF. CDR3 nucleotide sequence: TGTGCCAGCAGACAGGTGCACTATGGCTACACCTTC.

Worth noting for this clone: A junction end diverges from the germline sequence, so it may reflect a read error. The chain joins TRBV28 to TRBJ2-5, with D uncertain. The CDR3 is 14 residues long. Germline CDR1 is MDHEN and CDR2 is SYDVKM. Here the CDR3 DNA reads TGTGCCAGCGGTTTTCGGAACCGGGTCGGGACCCAGTACTTC. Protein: CASGFRNRVGTQYF. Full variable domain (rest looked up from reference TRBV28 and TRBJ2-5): DVKVTQSSRYLVKRTGEKVFLECVQDMDHENMFWYRQDPGLGLRLIYFSYDVKMKEKGDIPEGYSVSREKKERFSLILESASTNQTSMYLCASGFRNRVGTQYFGPGTRLLVL.

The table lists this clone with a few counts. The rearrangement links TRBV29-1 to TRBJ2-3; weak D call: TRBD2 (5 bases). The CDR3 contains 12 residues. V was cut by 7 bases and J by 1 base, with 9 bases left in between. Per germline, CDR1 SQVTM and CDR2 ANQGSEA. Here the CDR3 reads CSGLEGTDTQYF. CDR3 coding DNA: TGCAGCGGACTGGAGGGCACAGATACGCAGTATTTT.

The DNA for the CDR3 is TGTGCCAGCTCACCGCAGGCAACTAATGAAAAACTGTTTTTT. Translating it yields CASSPQATNEKLFF. The J gene is TRBJ1-4, the V gene TRBV18; D ambiguous. The germline V and J ends were trimmed by 3 bases and 0 bases, with 5 bases remaining between them. The germline CDR1 and CDR2 sequences are KGHSH and LQKENI. The CDR3 is made up of 14 amino acids. Complete variable domain (other parts from reference TRBV18 and TRBJ1-4): NAGVMQNPRHLVRRRGQEARLRCSPMKGHSHVYWYRQLPEEGLKFMVYLQKENIIDESGMPKERFSAEFPKEGPSILRIQQVVRGDSAAYFCASSPQATNEKLFFGSGTQLSVL.

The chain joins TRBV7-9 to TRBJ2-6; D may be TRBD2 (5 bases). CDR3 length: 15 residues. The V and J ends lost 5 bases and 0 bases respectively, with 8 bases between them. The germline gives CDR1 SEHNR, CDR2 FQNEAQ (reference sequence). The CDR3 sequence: CASSRGDSGANVLTF. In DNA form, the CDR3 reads TGTGCCAGCAGCCGGGGAGACTCTGGGGCCAACGTCCTGACTTTC.

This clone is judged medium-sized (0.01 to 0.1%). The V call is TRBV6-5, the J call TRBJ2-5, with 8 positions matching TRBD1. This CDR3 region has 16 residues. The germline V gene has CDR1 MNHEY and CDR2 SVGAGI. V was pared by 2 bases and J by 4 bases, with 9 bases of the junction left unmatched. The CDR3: CASSYGGTGPPETQYF. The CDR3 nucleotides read TGTGCCAGCAGTTACGGCGGGACAGGTCCCCCAGAGACCCAGTACTTC.

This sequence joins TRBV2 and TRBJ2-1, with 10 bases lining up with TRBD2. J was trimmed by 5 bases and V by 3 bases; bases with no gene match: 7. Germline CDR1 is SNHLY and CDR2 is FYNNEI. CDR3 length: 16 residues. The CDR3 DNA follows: TGTGCCAGCAGTGAGAGGACTAGCGGAGTCGACAATGAGCAGTTCTTC. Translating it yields CASSERTSGVDNEQFF.

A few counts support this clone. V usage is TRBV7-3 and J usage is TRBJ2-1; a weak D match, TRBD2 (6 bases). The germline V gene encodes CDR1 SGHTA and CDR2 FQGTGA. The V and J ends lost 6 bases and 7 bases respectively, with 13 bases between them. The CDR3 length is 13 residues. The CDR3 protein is CASSPRRGNEQFF. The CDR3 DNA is TGTGCCAGCAGTCCCCGGAGGGGTAATGAGCAGTTCTTC.

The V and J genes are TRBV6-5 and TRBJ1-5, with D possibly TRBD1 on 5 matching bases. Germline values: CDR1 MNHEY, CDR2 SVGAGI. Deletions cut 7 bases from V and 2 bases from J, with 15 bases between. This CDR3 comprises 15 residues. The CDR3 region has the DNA TGTGCCAGCAAACGCGGGGGAGTTGGCAATCAGCCCCAGCATTTT. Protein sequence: CASKRGGVGNQPQHF.

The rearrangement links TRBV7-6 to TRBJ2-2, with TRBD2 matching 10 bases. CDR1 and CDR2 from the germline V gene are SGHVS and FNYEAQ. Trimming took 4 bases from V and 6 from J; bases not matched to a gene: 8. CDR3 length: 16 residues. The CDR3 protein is CASSSLSGGAPGELFF. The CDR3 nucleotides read TGTGCCAGCAGCTCCCTCAGCGGGGGGGCCCCCGGGGAGCTGTTTTTT.

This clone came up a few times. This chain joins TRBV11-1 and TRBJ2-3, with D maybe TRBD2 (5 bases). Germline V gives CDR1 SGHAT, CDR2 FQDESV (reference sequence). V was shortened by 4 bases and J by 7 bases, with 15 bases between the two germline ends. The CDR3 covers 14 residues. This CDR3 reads CASSSGILGHTQYF. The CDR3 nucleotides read TGTGCCAGCAGCTCCGGGATCCTGGGTCATACGCAGTATTTT.

This CDR3 is CASSLAAQRGGTDTQYF. In DNA, the CDR3 is TGTGCCAGCAGCTTAGCGGCCCAGCGGGGAGGCACAGATACGCAGTATTTT. The chain employs TRBV7-2 and TRBJ2-3, with TRBD2 matching 7 bases. J gave up 1 base and V 0 bases, and 7 bases lay outside the gene matches. The CDR3 spans 17 residues. The germline gives CDR1 SGHTA, CDR2 FQGNSA.

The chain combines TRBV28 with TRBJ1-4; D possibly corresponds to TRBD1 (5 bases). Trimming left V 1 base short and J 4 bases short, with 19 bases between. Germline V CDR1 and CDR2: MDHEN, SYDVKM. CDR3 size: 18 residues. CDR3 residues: CASSLSSWGEDYNEKLFF. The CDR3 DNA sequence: TGTGCCAGCAGTTTATCTAGCTGGGGGGAGGATTATAATGAAAAACTGTTTTTT.

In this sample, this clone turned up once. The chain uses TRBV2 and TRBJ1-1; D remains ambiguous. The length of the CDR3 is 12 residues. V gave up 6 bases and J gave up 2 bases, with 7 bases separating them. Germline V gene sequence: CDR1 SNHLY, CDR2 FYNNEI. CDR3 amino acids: CASRALNTEAFF. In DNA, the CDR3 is TGTGCCAGCAGGGCCTTAAACACTGAAGCTTTCTTT.